These T cell receptor beta chains were read from a single sample in a study of cytomegalovirus exposure and HLA in healthy donors. Clones were sequenced by immunoSEQ multiplex PCR, and TCRdb holds only the in-frame ones, with some missing. The sample holds 130,000 or so clones, just under 90% seen once. The source material was PBMCs. The receptors derive from a man younger than 45 in good health and CMV-seronegative. Each CDR3 is given with its conserved first and last residue. The D gene is left open where the match is weak. Only part of the rows carry a size: once, few, many, or a class if the clone is expanded.

>TRBJ2-3|TRBV27|.|TRBD2
TGTGCCAGCAGTCAACCGGGACTAGCGGGGACTAGCACAGATACGCAGTATTTT
CASSQPGLAGTSTDTQYF
>TRBJ2-7|TRBV9|once|.
TGTGCCAGCAGCCCCGCCCCGAGCGTCTACGAGCAGTACTTC
CASSPAPSVYEQYF
>TRBJ2-7|TRBV5-4|.|TRBD1
TGTGCCAGCAGCTGGACAGGGCGGGGCCCCTACGAGCAGTACTTC
CASSWTGRGPYEQYF
>TRBJ1-2|TRBV6-1|.|TRBD1
TGTGCCAGCAGAGAGACAGGGGATGGCTACACCTTC
CASRETGDGYTF
>TRBJ2-5|TRBV18|.|.
TGTGCCAGCTCATTACAAGAGACCCAGTACTTC
CASSLQETQYF
>TRBJ1-2|TRBV18|.|TRBD1
TGTGCCAGCTCACCAAGGGGGGACAGTCTGAGGGGCTACACCTTC
CASSPRGDSLRGYTF
>TRBJ1-1|TRBV6-5|.|.
TGTGCCAGCAGTTCCCCTCACCTAGGAGGCACTGAAGCTTTCTTT
CASSSPHLGGTEAFF
>TRBJ2-7|TRBV14|.|TRBD1
TGTGCCAGCAGCCAATTACAGGGGACCTCCTACGAGCAGTACTTC
CASSQLQGTSYEQYF
>TRBJ1-1|TRBV9|.|.
TGTGCCAGCAGCCCGGGACTGATGAACACTGAAGCTTTCTTT
CASSPGLMNTEAFF
>TRBJ1-6|TRBV7-8|.|.
TGTGCCAGCAGCTTAGGGCCCGTGGCATCTTCTAATTCACCCCTCCACTTT
CASSLGPVASSNSPLHF
>TRBJ2-7|TRBV2|.|.
TGTGCCAGCAGTGAAAGCCAGGGCCTCTACTACGAGCAGTACTTC
CASSESQGLYYEQYF
>TRBJ2-7|TRBV27|.|.
TGTGCCAGCAGTTTACGGGGGTCTAACTACGAGCAGTACTTC
CASSLRGSNYEQYF
>TRBJ2-2|TRBV15|.|TRBD2
TGTGCCACCAGCAGAGTGGCTAGCGGGGGCGGGGAGCTGTTTTTT
CATSRVASGGGELFF
>TRBJ1-4|TRBV5-1|.|TRBD1
TGCGCCAGCAGCGCGGGACAGGGGGCACAAAAACTGTTTTTT
CASSAGQGAQKLFF
>TRBJ1-5|TRBV6-5|.|.
TGTGCCAGCAGTTACTCGCGGAATCAGCCCCAGCATTTT
CASSYSRNQPQHF
>TRBJ1-4|TRBV9|.|TRBD1
TGTGCCAGCAGCGTCGGCCGGGACAGGGTTGATGAAAAACTGTTTTTT
CASSVGRDRVDEKLFF
>TRBJ1-1|TRBV15|once|.
TGTGCCACCAGCAGAGGGGGCCGGCGGGGGGACACTGAAGCTTTCTTT
CATSRGGRRGDTEAFF
>TRBJ1-2|TRBV7-8|.|TRBD1
TGTGCCAGCAGCTTGGTTGGGACAGGGGCTAACTATGGCTACACCTTC
CASSLVGTGANYGYTF
>TRBJ2-1|TRBV4-3|once|.
TGCGCCAGCAGCCAAGATGACAAGAGCTCCTACAATGAGCAGTTCTTC
CASSQDDKSSYNEQFF
>TRBJ2-7|TRBV6-6|.|.
TGTGCCAGCAGAGACAGGCCGCTCTACGAGCAGTACTTC
CASRDRPLYEQYF
>TRBJ2-1|TRBV9|.|TRBD2
TGTGCCAGCAGCGTCCGGGGGGGCACCTACAATGAGCAGTTCTTC
CASSVRGGTYNEQFF
>TRBJ1-3|TRBV7-9|.|.
TGTTTGGGAGGGGCCGGAAACACCATATATTTT
CLGGAGNTIYF
>TRBJ1-2|TRBV27|.|TRBD1
TGTGCCAGCGCTATAGCCGGGACAGGGGGCGCTTACGGCTACACCTTC
CASAIAGTGGAYGYTF
>TRBJ2-7|TRBV4-1|.|.
TGCGCCAGCAGCCAAGAAGGGGTAACCTACGAGCAGTACTTC
CASSQEGVTYEQYF
>TRBJ2-1|TRBV11-2|.|TRBD2
TGTGCCAGCAGTCCCGCCGGGGGGGGCCACAATGAGCAGTTCTTC
CASSPAGGGHNEQFF
>TRBJ1-1|TRBV28|.|TRBD1
TGTGCCAGCAGTCGGGACAGGGGGCTCGGAACTGAAGCTTTCTTT
CASSRDRGLGTEAFF
>TRBJ2-1|TRBV4-3|.|.
TGCGCCAGCAGCCAAGAGAGGACAGAGTTGAATGAGCAGTTCTTC
CASSQERTELNEQFF
>TRBJ2-1|TRBV14|.|.
TGTGCCAGCAGCCAAGGGAGGGATGAGCAGTTCTTC
CASSQGRDEQFF
>TRBJ1-4|TRBV15|once|TRBD1
TGTGCCACCAGCAGGACAGGGGGTCTTGAAAAACTGTTTTTT
CATSRTGGLEKLFF
>TRBJ2-7|TRBV4-3|.|TRBD2
TGCGCCAGCAGCCAGAGGAGGCTAGCGGGGGCCGCAAACTCCTACGAGCAGTACTTC
CASSQRRLAGAANSYEQYF